The sequence of this TCR beta chain was determined in a study of control samples from healthy donors and cancer patients (dated by TCRdb to about 2020). On this clone itself: Its antigen is currently not known. No much larger clonotype is one base removed from it; base qualities were not supplied.

The method was the immunoSEQ multiplex PCR assay. TCRdb re-hosts the immuneACCESS table, in-frame sequences only. Its copies lack some clones; in the studies checked, an unresolved V gene accounts for under half of them, and the cause for the rest is not known. A total of about 35,000 clones appear in this sample, 90% to 95% of them only once. The ten largest clones add up to about 1.5% of the sample. CDR1 and CDR2 are drawn from the germline V gene: MGHDK, SYGVNS. Trimming removed 7 bases from V and 2 bases from J; the gene matches leave 5 bases unexplained. The CDR3, cysteine through phenylalanine, is 13 amino acids long. Only CDR3 DNA is held: 39 bases, read in frame from base 1.

The source is a man between 35 and 55 years old with colorectal cancer. Specimen: PBMCs. The chain employs TRBV25-1 and TRBJ2-7; 7 junctional bases match TRBD1. The sequenced DNA: TGTGCCAGCACCAGGGGGTACACCTACGAGCAGTACTTC. Its translation is CASTRGYTYEQYF.